A single sample gave rise to the 16 T cell receptor beta chains below, sequenced in a study of beta chain features in type 1 diabetes (dated by TCRdb to between 2017 and 2018). Libraries were made using the immunoSEQ multiplex PCR assay. The High Capacity cDNA Reverse Transcription Kit was used to reverse transcribe all of the isolated RNA, meaning that expressed TCRB transcripts were what got sequenced. Not all clones reach the TCRdb copy of this immuneACCESS table, which keeps in-frame sequences only. Checked studies attribute under half of the gap to unresolved V genes and leave the rest unexplained. This sample holds hundreds of thousands of clones; roughly a sixth were observed only once. The ten largest clones represent around 0.02% of the sample. Sequenced material: naive CD4+ T cells from blood. What the cell subset or site label conveys for this sample: true naive CD4+ T cells. These receptor sequences come from a woman younger than 35 in good health.

This chain connects TRBV15 to TRBJ2-2; D possibly matches TRBD1 or TRBD2 (5 bases each). The V and J ends lost 0 bases and 6 bases respectively, with 14 bases between them. The CDR3 contains 16 residues. The germline CDR1 and CDR2 sequences are LNHNV and YYDKDF (reference sequence). The CDR3: CATSREYIGTPGELFF. The CDR3, as DNA: TGTGCCACCAGCAGAGAATATATCGGGACCCCCGGGGAGCTGTTTTTT.

This clone was seen a handful of times. The chain links TRBV7-9 to TRBJ2-5, with 8 positions matching TRBD2. In germline, CDR1 is SEHNR, CDR2 FQNEAQ (reference sequence). Germline trimming cut 5 bases from V and 5 bases from J; bases unmatched to any gene: 13. The CDR3 has 16 amino acids. CDR3 residues: CASSIGREGLRETQYF. DNA of the CDR3: TGTGCCAGCAGCATCGGTCGGGAGGGCCTGCGGGAGACCCAGTACTTC.

The chain uses TRBV6-1 and TRBJ1-5; D remains ambiguous. Trimming removed 5 bases at V and 3 bases at J, with 14 bases between. CDR1 and CDR2 from the germline V gene are MNHNS and SASEGT. This CDR3 contains 15 residues. In DNA, the CDR3 is TGTGCCAGCAGTACCGGGCCTCGACACAATCAGCCCCAGCATTTT. This sequence encodes CASSTGPRHNQPQHF.

This clone came up a few times. This chain uses TRBV5-4 with TRBJ1-1, with D possibly being TRBD1 (5 bases). This CDR3 has 14 residues. Trimming pared 0 bases from V and 1 base from J, leaving 7 bases between. CDR1 SGHNT and CDR2 YYREEE come from the germline V gene (reference sequence). The CDR3 region is CASSLGQQNTEAFF. CDR3 coding DNA: TGTGCCAGCAGCTTGGGACAGCAGAACACTGAAGCTTTCTTT.

This clone has a handful of counts. The chain is built from TRBV10-3 and TRBJ2-4; 11 nucleotides line up with TRBD2. This CDR3 spans 14 amino acids. The J segment lost 6 bases and the V segment lost 10 bases, leaving 8 bases of the junction unmatched. Germline assignment: CDR1 ENHRY and CDR2 SYGVKD. DNA for the CDR3: TGTGCCACCACTAGCGGGGGTTCCAGAAACATTCAGTACTTC. Amino acid sequence: CATTSGGSRNIQYF.

The V call is TRBV2, the J call TRBJ1-5; possibly TRBD1 for D (6 bases). From germline, CDR1 is SNHLY and CDR2 FYNNEI. V was trimmed by 2 bases and J by 6 bases, leaving 14 bases between them. The CDR3 contains 15 residues. Here the CDR3 DNA reads TGTGCCAGCAGTGAACGGGGCACACAGGGTCAGCCCCAGCATTTT. It translates to CASSERGTQGQPQHF.

This clone came up a few times. The chain joins TRBV4-3 to TRBJ2-3; the D gene is possibly TRBD2 (5 bases). The V end was cut by 1 base, the J end by 0 bases, with 11 bases between. CDR1 LGHNA and CDR2 YSLEER come from the germline V gene. This CDR3 has 16 residues. DNA of the CDR3: TGCGCCAGCAGCCAAGGAAGGAGGTTGAGCACAGATACGCAGTATTTT. Its translation: CASSQGRRLSTDTQYF.

The V call is TRBV10-3, the J call TRBJ2-7; D gene unclear. The V end was cut by 3 bases, the J end by 0 bases, with 9 bases between. CDR3 length: 14 residues. Germline CDR1 ENHRY, CDR2 SYGVKD. In nucleotides, the CDR3 is TGTGCCATCAGTGAAAGGCAGAACTCCTACGAGCAGTACTTC. Translating it yields CAISERQNSYEQYF.

This clone was counted a few times. This chain uses TRBV11-1 with TRBJ2-1; D might be TRBD2 (5 bases). The V end was cut by 5 bases, the J end by 14 bases, with 13 bases between. Per the germline V gene, CDR1 is SGHAT and CDR2 is FQDESV (reference sequence). The CDR3 spans 11 residues. The CDR3 is CASSAVGSKFF. CDR3 sequence (DNA): TGTGCCAGCAGCGCTGTGGGGAGCAAGTTCTTC.

The genes are TRBV15 and TRBJ1-5; D might be TRBD1 (5 bases). The CDR3 length is 15 residues. The V and J ends lost 0 bases and 3 bases respectively, with 9 bases between them. Germline lookup yields CDR1 LNHNV and CDR2 YYDKDF (reference sequence). As DNA, the CDR3 is TGTGCCACCAGCAGAGATACACAGGTCAATCAGCCCCAGCATTTT. Translated, it gives CATSRDTQVNQPQHF.

Concerning this clone: This sample also contains other DNA sequences that code for the same CDR3. The V and J genes are TRBV2 and TRBJ2-3; 10 bases map to TRBD2. The CDR3 contains 15 residues. V gave up 4 bases and J gave up 6 bases; unmatched junction bases: 7. Germline-derived CDR1 and CDR2 are SNHLY and FYNNEI. The CDR3 protein is CASSVGLAGADTQYF. CDR3 DNA: TGTGCCAGCAGTGTGGGTCTAGCGGGAGCGGATACGCAGTATTTT.

This clone was found a few times. This chain uses TRBV5-1 with TRBJ1-5, with TRBD1 as a possible D gene (5 bases). Germline lookup yields CDR1 SGHRS and CDR2 YFSETQ. The CDR3 extends over 15 amino acids. Trimming removed 0 bases from V and 5 bases from J, with 12 bases in between. The CDR3 DNA follows: TGCGCCAGCAGCTTGGACTCAGGGAAGCATCAGCCCCAGCATTTT. Amino acid sequence: CASSLDSGKHQPQHF.

This clone occurred a few times. The rearrangement uses TRBV19 and TRBJ2-3; D not certain. The CDR3 contains 12 residues. Germline CDR1 reads LNHDA; CDR2 reads SQIVND (reference sequence). Trimming took off 3 bases at V and 4 bases at J, with 5 bases between the two ends. The CDR3 here is CASSMAADTQYF. CDR3 in DNA: TGTGCCAGTAGTATGGCGGCAGATACGCAGTATTTT.

This clone came up a few times. This chain joins TRBV2 and TRBJ2-7; TRBD2 is a possible D gene (6 bases). This CDR3 has 14 amino acids. V lost 1 base and J 4 bases, leaving 11 bases between the germline ends. Germline loops: CDR1 SNHLY, CDR2 FYNNEI. This CDR3 is CASSEGVRGYEQYF. CDR3 DNA sequence: TGTGCCAGCAGTGAAGGGGTACGGGGGTACGAGCAGTACTTC.

This clone was counted between two and nine times. The chain employs TRBV2 and TRBJ2-7; the match to TRBD1 covers 9 bases. The junction had 7 bases not matched to a gene; V was cut back by 6 bases and J by 4 bases. The CDR3 length is 14 residues. Germline CDR1 and CDR2: SNHLY and FYNNEI. CDR3 in amino acids: CASRPTGGGYEQYF. As DNA, the CDR3 is TGTGCCAGCAGGCCGACAGGGGGAGGGTACGAGCAGTACTTC.

The V gene is TRBV7-3, the J gene TRBJ2-7; maybe TRBD2 (5 bases). Germline lookup yields CDR1 SGHTA and CDR2 FQGTGA. Deletions cut 0 bases from V and 6 bases from J, with 9 bases between. The CDR3 has 13 amino acids. In DNA, the CDR3 is TGTGCCAGCAGCTTAACTGGTGCGGGCGAGCAGTACTTC. Protein sequence: CASSLTGAGEQYF.